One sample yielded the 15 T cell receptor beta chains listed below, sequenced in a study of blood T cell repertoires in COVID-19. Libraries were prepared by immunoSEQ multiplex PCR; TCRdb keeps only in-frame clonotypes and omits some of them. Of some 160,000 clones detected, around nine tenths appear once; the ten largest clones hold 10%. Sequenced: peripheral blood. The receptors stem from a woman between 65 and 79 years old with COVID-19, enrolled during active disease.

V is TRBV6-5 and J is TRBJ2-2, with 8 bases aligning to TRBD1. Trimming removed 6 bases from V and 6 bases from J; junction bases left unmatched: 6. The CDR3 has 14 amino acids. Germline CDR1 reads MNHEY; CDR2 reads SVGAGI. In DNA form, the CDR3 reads TGTGCCAGCAGAGCTCAGGGGGCATCCGGGGAGCTGTTTTTT. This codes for CASRAQGASGELFF.

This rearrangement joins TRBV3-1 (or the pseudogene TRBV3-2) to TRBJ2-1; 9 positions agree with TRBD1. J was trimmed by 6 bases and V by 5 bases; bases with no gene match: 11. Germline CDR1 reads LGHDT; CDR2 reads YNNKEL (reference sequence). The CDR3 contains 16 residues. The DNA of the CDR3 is TGTGCCAGCAGCTCACAAGGGGACAGGGTGGGCAATGAGCAGTTCTTC. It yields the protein CASSSQGDRVGNEQFF.

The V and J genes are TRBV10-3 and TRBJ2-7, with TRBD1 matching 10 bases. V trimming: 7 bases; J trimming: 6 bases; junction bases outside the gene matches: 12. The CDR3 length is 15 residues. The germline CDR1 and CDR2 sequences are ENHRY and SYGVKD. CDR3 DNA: TGTGCCATCACCCCGACTGACAGGGGGCGATCCGAGCAGTACTTC. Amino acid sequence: CAITPTDRGRSEQYF.

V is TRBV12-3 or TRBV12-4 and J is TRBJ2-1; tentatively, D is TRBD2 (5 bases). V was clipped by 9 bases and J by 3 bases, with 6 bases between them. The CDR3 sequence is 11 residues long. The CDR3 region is CASTSYNEQFF. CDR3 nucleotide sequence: TGTGCCAGTACTAGCTACAATGAGCAGTTCTTC.

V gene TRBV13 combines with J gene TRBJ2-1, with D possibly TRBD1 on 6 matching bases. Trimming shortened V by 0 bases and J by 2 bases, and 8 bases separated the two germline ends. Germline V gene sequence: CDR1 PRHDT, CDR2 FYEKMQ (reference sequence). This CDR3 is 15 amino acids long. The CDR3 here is CASSLGEGAYNEQFF. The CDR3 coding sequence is TGTGCCAGCAGCTTAGGTGAGGGGGCCTACAATGAGCAGTTCTTC.

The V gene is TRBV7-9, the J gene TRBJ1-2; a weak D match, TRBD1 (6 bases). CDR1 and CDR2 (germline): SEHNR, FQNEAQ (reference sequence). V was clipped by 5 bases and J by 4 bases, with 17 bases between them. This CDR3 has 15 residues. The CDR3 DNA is TGTGCCAGCAGCCCGACAGGCGCCGCGACCTATGGCTACACCTTC. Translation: CASSPTGAATYGYTF.

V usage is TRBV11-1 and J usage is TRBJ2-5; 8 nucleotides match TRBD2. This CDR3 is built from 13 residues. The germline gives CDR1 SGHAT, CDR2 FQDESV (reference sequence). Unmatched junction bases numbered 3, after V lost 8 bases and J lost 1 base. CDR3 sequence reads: CASSTSVQETQYF. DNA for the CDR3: TGTGCCAGCTCGACTAGCGTCCAAGAGACCCAGTACTTC.

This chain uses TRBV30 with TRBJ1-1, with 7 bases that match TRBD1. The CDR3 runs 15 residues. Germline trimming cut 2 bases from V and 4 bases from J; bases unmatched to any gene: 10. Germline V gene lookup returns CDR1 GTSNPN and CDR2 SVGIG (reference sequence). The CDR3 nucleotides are TGTGCCTGGAGTTCCATCGGGACAGTCCGCACTGAAGCTTTCTTT. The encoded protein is CAWSSIGTVRTEAFF.

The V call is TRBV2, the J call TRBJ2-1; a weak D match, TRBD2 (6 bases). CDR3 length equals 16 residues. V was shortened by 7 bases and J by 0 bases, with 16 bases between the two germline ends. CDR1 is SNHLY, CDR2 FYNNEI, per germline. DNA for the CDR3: TGTGCCAGCAAACTTCAGGAGGGTGTCTCCTACAATGAGCAGTTCTTC. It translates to CASKLQEGVSYNEQFF.

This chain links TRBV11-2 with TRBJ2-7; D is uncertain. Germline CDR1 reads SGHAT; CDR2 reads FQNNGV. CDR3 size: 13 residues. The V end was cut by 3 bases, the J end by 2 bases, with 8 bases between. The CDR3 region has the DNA TGTGCCAGCAGCTTCCCCCGCGCCTACGAGCAGTACTTC. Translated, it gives CASSFPRAYEQYF.

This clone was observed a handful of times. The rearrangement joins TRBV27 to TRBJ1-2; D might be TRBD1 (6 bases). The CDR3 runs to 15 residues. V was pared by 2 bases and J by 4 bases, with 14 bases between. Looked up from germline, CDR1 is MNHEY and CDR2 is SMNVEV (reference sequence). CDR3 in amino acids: CASSLQGLALYGYTF. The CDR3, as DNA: TGTGCCAGCAGTTTACAGGGGCTTGCCCTCTATGGCTACACCTTC.

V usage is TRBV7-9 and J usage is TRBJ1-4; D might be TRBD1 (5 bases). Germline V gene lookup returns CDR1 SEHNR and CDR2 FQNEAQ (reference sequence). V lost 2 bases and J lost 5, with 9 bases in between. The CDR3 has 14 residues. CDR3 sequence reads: CASSLRQTNEKLFF. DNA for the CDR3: TGTGCCAGCAGCTTAAGACAGACGAATGAAAAACTGTTTTTT. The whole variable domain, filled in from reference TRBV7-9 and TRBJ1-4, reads DTGVSQNPRHKITKRGQNVTFRCDPISEHNRLYWYRQTLGQGPEFLTYFQNEAQLEKSRLLSDRFSAERPKGSFSTLEIQRTEQGDSAMYLCASSLRQTNEKLFFGSGTQLSVL.

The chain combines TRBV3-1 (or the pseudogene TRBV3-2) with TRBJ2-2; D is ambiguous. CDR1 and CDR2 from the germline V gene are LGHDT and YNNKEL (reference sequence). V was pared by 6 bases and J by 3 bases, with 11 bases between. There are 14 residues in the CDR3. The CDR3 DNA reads TGTGCCAGCAGAGGCAGAGGCGACACCGGGGAGCTGTTTTTT. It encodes CASRGRGDTGELFF.

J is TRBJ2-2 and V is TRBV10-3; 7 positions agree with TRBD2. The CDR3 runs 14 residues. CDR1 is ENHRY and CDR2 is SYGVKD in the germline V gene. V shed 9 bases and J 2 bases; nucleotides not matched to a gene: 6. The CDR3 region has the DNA TGTGCCATGAAAGGACTAGGTAACACCGGGGAGCTGTTTTTT. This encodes CAMKGLGNTGELFF.

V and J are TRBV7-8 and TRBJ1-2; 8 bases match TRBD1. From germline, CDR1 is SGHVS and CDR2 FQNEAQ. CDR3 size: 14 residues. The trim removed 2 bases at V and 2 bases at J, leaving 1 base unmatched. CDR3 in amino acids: CASSLWTGNYGYTF. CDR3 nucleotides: TGTGCCAGCAGCTTATGGACAGGGAACTATGGCTACACCTTC.